The sequence of this T cell receptor beta chain was determined in a study of T-cell reconstitution after alpha-beta-depleted transplantation in children. The V end lost 6 bases, the J end lost 8 bases, and 17 bases lay between the germline ends. The CDR3 sequence is 14 residues long. Germline CDR1 reads MDHEN; CDR2 reads SYDVKM. Unique molecular identifiers were used to barcode this TCRbeta library. TCRdb re-called the PCR reads with MiXCR, one entry per CDR3 protein. The sample shows 360,000 or so distinct CDR3 sequences, roughly 20% of them seen only once. This clonotype has only a few counts. The rearrangement joins TRBV28 to TRBJ2-1, with D possibly being TRBD2 (5 bases). The receptor was isolated from a human donor who donated a stem cell graft to a child with acute myeloid leukemia. The sample in question was PBMCs from the stem cell graft donor, obtained from the stem cell graft. CDR3 sequence reads: CASRGLRAADEQFF. CDR3 bases: TGTGCCAGCAGGGGTCTGAGGGCCGCAGATGAGCAGTTCTTC. The whole variable domain, remainder taken from reference TRBV28 and TRBJ2-1, is DVKVTQSSRYLVKRTGEKVFLECVQDMDHENMFWYRQDPGLGLRLIYFSYDVKMKEKGDIPEGYSVSREKKERFSLILESASTNQTSMYLCASRGLRAADEQFFGPGTRLTVL.